The rows below give T cell receptor beta chains drawn from one sample of a study of T cell responses to AZD1222 COVID-19 vaccine. This table comes from immunoSEQ multiplex PCR, and its TCRdb copy is limited to in-frame clones, with some not included. This sample has roughly 150,000 clones, with around 90% found just once. This specimen consisted of peripheral blood, obtained 28 days after the second AZD1222 dose. The origin of the receptors is an adult who received the AZD1222 COVID-19 vaccine. Each CDR3 is given with its conserved first and last residue. Each record gives: clone size, V gene, J gene, D gene, CDR3 protein, CDR3 DNA. A D gene is named only where the DNA matches it firmly. Clone size appears in some rows only: once, few, many, or a class for an expanded clone.

size: few
V: TRBV10-3
J: TRBJ1-4
D: .
CDR3: CAISREGGANEKLFF
DNA: TGTGCCATCAGCCGGGAGGGTGGAGCGAATGAAAAACTGTTTTTT

size: .
V: TRBV18
J: TRBJ1-1
D: TRBD1
CDR3: CASSLDRDAEAFF
DNA: TGTGCCAGCTCACTGGACAGGGACGCTGAAGCTTTCTTT

size: .
V: TRBV6-6
J: TRBJ1-1
D: .
CDR3: CASSYRGANTEAFF
DNA: TGTGCCAGCAGTTACCGAGGAGCAAACACTGAAGCTTTCTTT

size: .
V: TRBV7-6
J: TRBJ2-7
D: .
CDR3: CASSLDQAYEQYF
DNA: TGTGCCAGCAGCTTAGACCAGGCTTACGAGCAGTACTTC

size: .
V: TRBV3-1/TRBV3-2
J: TRBJ2-4
D: .
CDR3: CASSHRSPPPDLAKNIQYF
DNA: TGTGCCAGCAGCCATCGCTCACCCCCTCCAGATCTAGCCAAAAACATTCAGTACTTC

size: .
V: TRBV4-1
J: TRBJ2-5
D: .
CDR3: CASSQDNGQSGEETQYF
DNA: TGCGCCAGCAGCCAAGATAACGGACAGAGCGGAGAAGAGACCCAGTACTTC

size: .
V: TRBV27
J: TRBJ1-6
D: .
CDR3: CASGPGQRVGSPLHF
DNA: TGTGCCAGCGGCCCCGGACAAAGGGTGGGTTCACCCCTCCACTTT

size: .
V: TRBV5-6
J: TRBJ1-2
D: .
CDR3: CASSLEGVRQFGYTF
DNA: TGTGCCAGCAGCTTGGAAGGTGTCCGACAGTTTGGCTACACCTTC

size: .
V: TRBV27
J: TRBJ1-5
D: TRBD1
CDR3: CASREGTGLPNQPQHF
DNA: TGTGCCAGCAGGGAAGGGACAGGCCTACCCAATCAGCCCCAGCATTTT

size: .
V: TRBV5-8
J: TRBJ1-2
D: .
CDR3: CASGIPNRGNEGYTF
DNA: TGTGCCAGCGGTATCCCGAACCGGGGGAATGAAGGCTACACCTTC

size: .
V: TRBV14
J: TRBJ2-7
D: .
CDR3: CASSQVARPYEQYF
DNA: TGTGCCAGCAGCCAGGTCGCCAGACCCTACGAGCAGTACTTC

size: .
V: TRBV5-1
J: TRBJ2-7
D: TRBD1
CDR3: CASSLDTGTGVYEQYF
DNA: TGCGCCAGCAGCTTGGATACCGGGACAGGGGTCTACGAGCAGTACTTC

size: .
V: TRBV28
J: TRBJ1-4
D: .
CDR3: CASRGYSSEKLFF
DNA: TGTGCCAGCAGGGGGTACAGCAGTGAAAAACTGTTTTTT

size: .
V: TRBV28
J: TRBJ2-7
D: .
CDR3: CASSLWGGGSYEQYF
DNA: TGTGCCAGCAGTTTATGGGGGGGCGGGAGTTACGAGCAGTACTTC

size: .
V: TRBV7-9
J: TRBJ2-3
D: .
CDR3: CASSLEASLVWQYF
DNA: TGTGCCAGCAGCTTAGAGGCTTCCCTGGTATGGCAGTATTTT

size: .
V: TRBV4-2
J: TRBJ2-1
D: .
CDR3: CASSQVGRGSSYNEQFF
DNA: TGTGCCAGCAGCCAAGTGGGCCGGGGGAGCTCCTACAATGAGCAGTTCTTC

size: .
V: TRBV19
J: TRBJ1-1
D: .
CDR3: CASSIQRNTEAFF
DNA: TGTGCCAGTAGTATCCAAAGGAACACTGAAGCTTTCTTT

size: .
V: TRBV4-1
J: TRBJ2-7
D: .
CDR3: CASSQDHGSPYEQYF
DNA: TGCGCCAGCAGCCAAGATCATGGGTCCCCATACGAGCAGTACTTC

size: .
V: TRBV6-2/TRBV6-3
J: TRBJ2-2
D: TRBD1
CDR3: CASSLGQGGRRELFF
DNA: TGTGCCAGCAGTTTAGGACAGGGGGGCCGGAGGGAGCTGTTTTTT

size: .
V: TRBV29-1
J: TRBJ1-1
D: .
CDR3: CSAGSGKGEAFF
DNA: TGCAGTGCCGGATCGGGGAAGGGGGAAGCTTTCTTT

size: .
V: TRBV6-5
J: TRBJ2-1
D: TRBD2
CDR3: CASSRQGGRADEQFF
DNA: TGTGCCAGCAGCCGTCAGGGCGGGAGGGCCGATGAGCAGTTCTTC

size: .
V: TRBV5-4
J: TRBJ2-3
D: TRBD2
CDR3: CASSLDSGGPDTQYF
DNA: TGTGCCAGCAGCTTGGATAGCGGGGGGCCGGATACGCAGTATTTT

size: .
V: TRBV7-2
J: TRBJ1-5
D: .
CDR3: CASSSWTNQPQHF
DNA: TGTGCCAGCAGCTCATGGACCAATCAGCCCCAGCATTTT

size: .
V: TRBV4-3
J: TRBJ1-2
D: TRBD1
CDR3: CASSQDGTGITYGYTF
DNA: TGCGCCAGCAGCCAAGATGGGACAGGGATTACCTATGGCTACACCTTC

size: .
V: TRBV4-1
J: TRBJ1-5
D: .
CDR3: CASGRGVGFSNQPQHF
DNA: TGCGCCAGCGGAAGGGGAGTCGGTTTTAGCAATCAGCCCCAGCATTTT

size: .
V: TRBV9
J: TRBJ2-7
D: TRBD2
CDR3: CASSSQEGTSGKDNEQYF
DNA: TGTGCCAGCAGCTCGCAAGAGGGGACTAGCGGGAAAGATAACGAGCAGTACTTC

size: .
V: TRBV21-1
J: TRBJ2-2
D: .
CDR3: CASSRWELFF
DNA: TGTGCCAGCAGCAGGTGGGAGCTGTTTTTT

size: .
V: TRBV10-2
J: TRBJ1-4
D: .
CDR3: CASRNDGGGNEKLFF
DNA: TGCGCCAGCAGAAATGACGGCGGCGGGAATGAAAAACTGTTTTTT

size: .
V: TRBV12-3/TRBV12-4
J: TRBJ2-3
D: .
CDR3: CASSLGLGDTQYF
DNA: TGTGCCAGCAGTTTAGGTCTGGGAGATACGCAGTATTTT

size: .
V: TRBV28
J: TRBJ1-5
D: .
CDR3: CASSSPDRVYQPQHF
DNA: TGTGCCAGCAGTTCCCCGGACCGAGTATATCAGCCCCAGCATTTT

size: .
V: TRBV5-8
J: TRBJ1-3
D: .
CDR3: CASSLRFSGNTIYF
DNA: TGTGCCAGCAGCTTGCGGTTCTCTGGAAACACCATATATTTT

size: few
V: TRBV7-9
J: TRBJ1-3
D: .
CDR3: CASSLRGASFGNTIYF
DNA: TGTGCCAGCAGCTTACGGGGGGCTAGTTTTGGAAACACCATATATTTT

size: .
V: TRBV5-1
J: TRBJ2-5
D: .
CDR3: CASSLGGFPRETQYF
DNA: TGCGCCAGCAGCTTGGGAGGATTCCCGAGAGAGACCCAGTACTTC

size: .
V: TRBV30
J: TRBJ1-5
D: TRBD1
CDR3: CAWDRGGQPQHF
DNA: TGTGCCTGGGACAGGGGCGGTCAGCCCCAGCATTTT

size: .
V: TRBV14
J: TRBJ1-2
D: .
CDR3: CASSQDPFGYTF
DNA: TGTGCCAGCAGCCAAGATCCCTTCGGCTACACCTTC

size: .
V: TRBV5-1
J: TRBJ2-3
D: TRBD2
CDR3: CASSSRSGRGTDTQYF
DNA: TGCGCCAGCAGCTCCAGAAGCGGGAGGGGCACAGATACGCAGTATTTT

size: .
V: TRBV11-3
J: TRBJ2-7
D: TRBD1
CDR3: CASSRGGTGDLEQYF
DNA: TGTGCCAGCAGCCGGGGCGGGACAGGGGACCTGGAGCAGTACTTC

size: few
V: TRBV10-3
J: TRBJ2-1
D: TRBD2
CDR3: CAITPGLAGGPNEQFF
DNA: TGTGCCATCACCCCTGGACTAGCGGGAGGGCCTAATGAGCAGTTCTTC

size: .
V: TRBV30
J: TRBJ2-5
D: .
CDR3: CAWSSYGITDAETQYF
DNA: TGTGCCTGGAGCTCGTACGGAATAACCGACGCAGAGACCCAGTACTTC

size: .
V: TRBV3-1/TRBV3-2
J: TRBJ1-3
D: .
CDR3: CASSQDPAGLNGNTIYF
DNA: TGTGCCAGCAGCCAAGATCCCGCAGGCTTAAATGGAAACACCATATATTTT

size: .
V: TRBV24-1
J: TRBJ2-3
D: TRBD1
CDR3: CATSDLGRGLTDTQYF
DNA: TGTGCCACCAGTGATTTGGGCAGGGGGCTGACAGATACGCAGTATTTT

size: .
V: TRBV30
J: TRBJ1-6
D: TRBD1
CDR3: CAWGQGSYNSPLHF
DNA: TGTGCCTGGGGACAGGGCTCCTATAATTCACCCCTCCACTTT

size: .
V: TRBV7-2
J: TRBJ1-4
D: .
CDR3: CASSPGRSNEKLFF
DNA: TGTGCCAGCAGCCCGGGACGTTCGAATGAAAAACTGTTTTTT

size: .
V: TRBV7-2
J: TRBJ1-1
D: .
CDR3: CASSLSPEAFF
DNA: TGTGCCAGCAGCTTAAGCCCTGAAGCTTTCTTT

size: .
V: TRBV7-9
J: TRBJ1-1
D: .
CDR3: CASSLSRQMAFF
DNA: TGTGCCAGCAGCTTAAGTCGGCAGATGGCTTTCTTT

size: .
V: TRBV4-3
J: TRBJ1-1
D: TRBD1
CDR3: CASSQDLGQGTLAFF
DNA: TGCGCCAGCAGCCAAGATCTTGGACAGGGCACGTTGGCTTTCTTT

size: .
V: TRBV7-2
J: TRBJ1-1
D: TRBD1
CDR3: CASSSRGPIGTEAFF
DNA: TGTGCCAGCAGCTCGAGGGGGCCCATAGGGACTGAAGCTTTCTTT

size: .
V: TRBV3-1/TRBV3-2
J: TRBJ1-1
D: .
CDR3: CASSQDTGLNTEAFF
DNA: TGTGCCAGCAGCCAAGATACAGGGTTGAACACTGAAGCTTTCTTT

size: few
V: TRBV14
J: TRBJ1-3
D: .
CDR3: CASTRGGSGNTIYF
DNA: TGTGCCAGCACTCGGGGAGGATCTGGAAACACCATATATTTT

size: .
V: TRBV6-2/TRBV6-3
J: TRBJ1-5
D: TRBD1
CDR3: CASSNPGTALNQPQHF
DNA: TGTGCCAGCAGTAATCCCGGGACAGCTCTTAATCAGCCCCAGCATTTT

size: .
V: TRBV18
J: TRBJ2-1
D: .
CDR3: CASSPSYTAREQFF
DNA: TGTGCCAGCTCACCATCATACACAGCGCGTGAGCAGTTCTTC

size: .
V: TRBV6-5
J: TRBJ1-5
D: .
CDR3: CASSPIEQGDQPQHF
DNA: TGTGCCAGCAGTCCCATCGAACAGGGAGATCAGCCCCAGCATTTT

size: .
V: TRBV5-1
J: TRBJ2-3
D: .
CDR3: CASGNTDTQYF
DNA: TGCGCCAGCGGAAACACAGATACGCAGTATTTT

size: once
V: TRBV3-1/TRBV3-2
J: TRBJ1-6
D: .
CDR3: CASSRGSPLHF
DNA: TGTGCCAGCAGTCGGGGTTCACCCCTCCACTTT

size: .
V: TRBV7-9
J: TRBJ1-1
D: TRBD1
CDR3: CASSIQGQGNTEAFF
DNA: TGTGCCAGCAGCATCCAGGGACAGGGAAACACTGAAGCTTTCTTT

size: .
V: TRBV30
J: TRBJ1-5
D: TRBD1
CDR3: CAWSVSAGGLTRRNQPQHF
DNA: TGTGCCTGGAGTGTATCTGCAGGGGGATTGACTAGACGCAATCAGCCCCAGCATTTT

size: .
V: TRBV19
J: TRBJ1-2
D: TRBD1
CDR3: CASRGQPYGYTF
DNA: TGTGCCAGTCGGGGACAGCCCTATGGCTACACCTTC

size: .
V: TRBV11-3
J: TRBJ2-5
D: TRBD2
CDR3: CASSSSLAGVETQYF
DNA: TGTGCCAGCAGCTCCTCCCTAGCGGGAGTTGAGACCCAGTACTTC

size: .
V: TRBV5-6
J: TRBJ2-7
D: TRBD2
CDR3: CASRRLAGVYEQYF
DNA: TGTGCCAGCAGACGACTAGCGGGAGTGTACGAGCAGTACTTC

size: .
V: TRBV5-4
J: TRBJ2-2
D: .
CDR3: CASSWGGTQYTGELFF
DNA: TGTGCCAGCAGCTGGGGCGGGACTCAATACACCGGGGAGCTGTTTTTT